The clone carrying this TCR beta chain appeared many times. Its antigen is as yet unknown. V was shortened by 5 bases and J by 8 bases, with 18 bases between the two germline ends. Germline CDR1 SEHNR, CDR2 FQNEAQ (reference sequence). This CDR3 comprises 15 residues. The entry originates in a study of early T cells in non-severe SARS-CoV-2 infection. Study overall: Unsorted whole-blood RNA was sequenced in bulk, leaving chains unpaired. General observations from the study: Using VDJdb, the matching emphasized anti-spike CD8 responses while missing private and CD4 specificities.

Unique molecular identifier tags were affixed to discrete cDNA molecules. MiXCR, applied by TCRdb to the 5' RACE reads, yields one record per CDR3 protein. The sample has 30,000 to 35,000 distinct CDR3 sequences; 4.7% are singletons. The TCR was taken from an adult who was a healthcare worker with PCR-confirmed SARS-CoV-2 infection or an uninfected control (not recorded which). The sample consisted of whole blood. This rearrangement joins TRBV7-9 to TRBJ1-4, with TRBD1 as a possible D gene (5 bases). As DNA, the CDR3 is TGTGCCAGCAGCCTCCTCCGGGACTCCGGCGAAAAACTGTTTTTT. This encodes CASSLLRDSGEKLFF.